The source of this T cell receptor beta chain is a study of CD8+CD57+ T cells in acquired aplastic anemia listed by TCRdb under 2018. For the wider study: A mean of about 3.2 ug of DNA, ranging from roughly 0.18 to 30 ug, was extracted from sorted CD4+ and CD8+ cells. Healthy donor samples averaged approximately 10 million reads for CD4+ and around 12 million for CD8+ cells. Study-level results and caveats: Between patients and healthy controls, no significant difference in CD8+ Simpson's diversity was found (P=0.060). Fewer than 35 CD8+ CDR3 sequences were found to be shared between patients and controls, but these sequences appeared to be highly expressed in patients and within the immunodominant clones of the patients.

Genomic DNA served as template for TCR beta VDJ combination and CDR3 sequence profiling. TCR repertoire sequencing was run on an Illumina HiSeq 2000. The source study handled its data this way. Repertoires were assessed using TRBV/TRBJ rearrangement plots, CDR3 size and DJ length profiles, and Simpson's diversity index. The most abundant DNA sequence in the deep sequencing data was taken as the immunodominant clone. CDR3 amino acid sequences were checked for sharing between subjects and were compared against published repertoires and the VDJdb database. The raw public reads went through TCRdb reprocessing: fastp at Q25, MiXCR clone calling, in-frame beta chains kept. For every CDR3 protein sequence, its rows merge into one entry that carries the most common genes and DNA. The V and J calls and clone size are TCRdb's, not the authors'. The sample records around 50,000 distinct CDR3 sequences, about 73% of which are singletons. Around 34% of the sample goes to the ten largest clones.

The CDR3, cysteine through phenylalanine, is 12 amino acids long. Of all the DNA, just the CDR3 is kept, 36 bases in frame from base 1. For this chain, trimming is 8 bases at the V end and 3 bases at the J end, and the number of junction bases without a gene match is 4. CDR1 and CDR2, looked up from the germline V gene, are SQVTM and ANQGSEA. On this clonotype itself: There is no known antigen for this receptor. One base away there is no much larger clone; base qualities are not given.

In the study, sorted CD4+ and CD8+ blood T cells from patients with severe aplastic anemia and from healthy subjects underwent deep sequencing of TCR repertoires. Ficoll-Paque density gradient centrifugation was used to isolate peripheral blood mononuclear cells. CD4+ and CD8+ T cells were sorted by FACS or magnetic beads before DNA extraction. The receptor was isolated from a human donor in good health, serving as a control. The sequenced material came from sorted CD4+, CD8+, or CD8+CD57+ T cells (not recorded which) from PBMCs. The chain joins TRBV29-1 to TRBJ2-5, and TRBD2 matches 9 of the central bases. The CDR3 has the sequence CSISGGEETQYF. Here is the DNA: TGCAGCATTAGCGGGGGCGAAGAGACCCAGTACTTC.